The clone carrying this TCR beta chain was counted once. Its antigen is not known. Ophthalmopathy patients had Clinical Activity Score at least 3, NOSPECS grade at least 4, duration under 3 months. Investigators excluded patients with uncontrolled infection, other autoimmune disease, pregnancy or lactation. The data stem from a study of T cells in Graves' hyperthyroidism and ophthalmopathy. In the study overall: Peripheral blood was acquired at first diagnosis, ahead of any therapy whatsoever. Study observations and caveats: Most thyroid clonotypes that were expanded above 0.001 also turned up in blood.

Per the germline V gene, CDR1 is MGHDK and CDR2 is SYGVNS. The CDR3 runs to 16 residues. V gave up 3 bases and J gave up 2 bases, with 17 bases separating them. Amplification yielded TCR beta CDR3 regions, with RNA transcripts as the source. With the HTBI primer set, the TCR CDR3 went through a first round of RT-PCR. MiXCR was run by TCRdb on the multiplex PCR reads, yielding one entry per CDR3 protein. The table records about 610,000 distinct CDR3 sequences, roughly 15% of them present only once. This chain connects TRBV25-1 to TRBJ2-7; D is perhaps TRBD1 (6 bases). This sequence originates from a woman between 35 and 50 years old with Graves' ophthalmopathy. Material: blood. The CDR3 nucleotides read TGTGCCAGCAGTGACCCCCACAGGGAAACTCCCTACGAGCAGTACTTC. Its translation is CASSDPHRETPYEQYF.